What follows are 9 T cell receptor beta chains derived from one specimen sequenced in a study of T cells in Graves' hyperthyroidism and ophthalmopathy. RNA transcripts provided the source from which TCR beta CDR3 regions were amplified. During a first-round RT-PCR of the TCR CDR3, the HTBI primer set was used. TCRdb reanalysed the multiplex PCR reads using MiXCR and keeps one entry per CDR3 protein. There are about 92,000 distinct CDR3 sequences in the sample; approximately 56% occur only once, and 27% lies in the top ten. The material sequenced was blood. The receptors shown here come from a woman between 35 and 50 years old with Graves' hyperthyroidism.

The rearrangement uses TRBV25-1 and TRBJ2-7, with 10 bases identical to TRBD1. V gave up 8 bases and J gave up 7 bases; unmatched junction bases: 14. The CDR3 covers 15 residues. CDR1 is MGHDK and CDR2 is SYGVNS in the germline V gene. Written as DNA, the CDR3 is TGTGCCAGCCTTGAATGGGACAGGGGAATCGGAGAGCAGTACTTC. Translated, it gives CASLEWDRGIGEQYF.

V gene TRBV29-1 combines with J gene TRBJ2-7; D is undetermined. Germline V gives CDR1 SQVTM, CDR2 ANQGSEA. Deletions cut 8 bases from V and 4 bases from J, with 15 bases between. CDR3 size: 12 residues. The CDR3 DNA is TGCAGCAGTGGGCTCCTCCCGTACGAGCAGTACTTC. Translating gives CSSGLLPYEQYF.

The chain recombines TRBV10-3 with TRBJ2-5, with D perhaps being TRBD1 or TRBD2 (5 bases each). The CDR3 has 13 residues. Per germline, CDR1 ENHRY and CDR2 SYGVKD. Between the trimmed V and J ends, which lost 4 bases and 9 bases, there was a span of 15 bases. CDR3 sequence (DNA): TGTGCCATCAGTGGGGACCCAACCAAAGCCCAGTACTTC. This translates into CAISGDPTKAQYF.

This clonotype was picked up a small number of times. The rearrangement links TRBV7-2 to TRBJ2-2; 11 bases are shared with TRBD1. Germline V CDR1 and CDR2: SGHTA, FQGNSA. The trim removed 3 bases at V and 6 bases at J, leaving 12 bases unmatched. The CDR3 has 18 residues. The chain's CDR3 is CASSFRTGGYQNAGELFF. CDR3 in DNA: TGTGCCAGCAGCTTTCGGACAGGGGGCTATCAGAATGCCGGGGAGCTGTTTTTT.

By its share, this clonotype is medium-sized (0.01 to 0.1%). The CDR3 here is CASSLGQGKINEKLFF. Here the CDR3 DNA reads TGCGCCAGCAGCTTGGGACAGGGGAAGATTAATGAAAAACTGTTTTTT. The chain is built from TRBV5-1 and TRBJ1-4, with 8 nucleotides matching TRBD1. The CDR3 has 16 amino acids. With 0 bases clipped from V and 4 bases from J, the junction kept 5 bases outside the gene matches. Germline V gene sequence: CDR1 SGHRS, CDR2 YFSETQ.

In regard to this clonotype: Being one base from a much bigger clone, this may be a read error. The CDR3 DNA reads as TGCGCCAGCAGCTTGTTACGGGGGGACACCGGGGAGCTGTTTTTT. Its protein is CASSLLRGDTGELFF. V is TRBV5-1 and J is TRBJ2-2; 7 positions agree with TRBD2. The length of the CDR3 is 15 residues. Germline assignment: CDR1 SGHRS and CDR2 YFSETQ. Trimming removed 1 base from V and 3 bases from J; junction bases left unmatched: 3. Full variable domain (rest looked up from reference TRBV5-1 and TRBJ2-2): KAGVTQTPRYLIKTRGQQVTLSCSPISGHRSVSWYQQTPGQGLQFLFEYFSETQRNKGNFPGRFSGRQFSNSRSEMNVSTLELGDSALYLCASSLLRGDTGELFFGEGSRLTVL.

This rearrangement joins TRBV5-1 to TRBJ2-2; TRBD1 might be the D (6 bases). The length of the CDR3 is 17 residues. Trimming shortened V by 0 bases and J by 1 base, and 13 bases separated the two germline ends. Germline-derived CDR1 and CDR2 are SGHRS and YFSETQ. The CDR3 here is CASSLGQGTQNTGELFF. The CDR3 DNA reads TGCGCCAGCAGCTTGGGGCAGGGGACACAGAACACCGGGGAGCTGTTTTTT.

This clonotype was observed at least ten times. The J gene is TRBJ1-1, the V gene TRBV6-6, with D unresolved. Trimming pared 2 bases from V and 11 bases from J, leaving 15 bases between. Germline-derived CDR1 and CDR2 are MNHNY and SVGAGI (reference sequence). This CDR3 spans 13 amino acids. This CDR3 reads CASSYGGRRGAFF. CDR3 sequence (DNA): TGTGCCAGCAGTTACGGTGGGCGCCGAGGTGCTTTCTTT.

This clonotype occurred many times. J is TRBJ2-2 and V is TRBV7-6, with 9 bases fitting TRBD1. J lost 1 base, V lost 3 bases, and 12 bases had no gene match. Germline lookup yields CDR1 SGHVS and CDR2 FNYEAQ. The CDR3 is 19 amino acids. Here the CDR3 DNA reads TGTGCCAGCAGCTTGACTCGATTGGGGACAGGGAAGAACACCGGGGAGCTGTTTTTT. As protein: CASSLTRLGTGKNTGELFF.